Here is one T cell receptor beta chain with its context. V was shortened by 1 base and J by 10 bases, with 14 bases between the two germline ends. Per germline, CDR1 SGHVS and CDR2 FQNEAQ. The CDR3 is made up of 15 amino acids. These data originate in a study of blood T cell repertoires in COVID-19. Measured with immunoSEQ multiplex PCR; TCRdb has only the in-frame clones, and not every one. The sample has 200,000 to 250,000 clones, 75% to 85% seen once. The TCR sequence derives from a woman aged 40 to 50 who had recovered from COVID-19. V usage is TRBV7-8 and J usage is TRBJ1-6; maybe TRBD1 (5 bases). The source material was peripheral blood. In DNA, the CDR3 is TGTGCCAGCAGCTTAGGAGGGGAGGTCGGATCACCCCTCCACTTT. It yields the protein CASSLGGEVGSPLHF. Full variable domain (missing parts from reference TRBV7-8 and TRBJ1-6): GAGVSQSPRYKVAKRGQDVALRCDPISGHVSLFWYQQALGQGPEFLTYFQNEAQLDKSGLPSDRFFAERPEGSVSTLKIQRTQQEDSAVYLCASSLGGEVGSPLHFGNGTRLTVT.